The 10 T cell receptor beta chains given below trace back to one sample, sequenced in a study of T cell changes during pregnancy in multiple sclerosis. TCRdb's copy holds only in-frame clones and misses some; the assay was immunoSEQ multiplex PCR. The sample yields tens of thousands of clones, roughly 93% seen once. Sequenced here: CD8+ T cells from peripheral blood mononuclear cells, sampled in the second trimester of pregnancy. These receptors all come from a female donor with multiple sclerosis, enrolled in a pregnancy study.

J is TRBJ1-2 and V is TRBV6-6; weak D call: TRBD1 (5 bases). CDR1 MNHNY and CDR2 SVGAGI come from the germline V gene (reference sequence). With 4 bases removed from V and 2 bases from J, the gap between germline ends came to 17 bases. The CDR3 totals 16 residues. The chain's CDR3 is CASSSHPTTENYGYTF. The CDR3 coding sequence is TGTGCCAGCAGTTCTCACCCAACGACAGAGAACTATGGCTACACCTTC.

The chain uses TRBV15 and TRBJ1-1, with D perhaps TRBD1 (6 bases). CDR1 and CDR2 (germline): LNHNV, YYDKDF (reference sequence). The ends were cut back, 4 bases at V and 1 base at J, with 10 bases in the middle. This CDR3 comprises 14 residues. In DNA form, the CDR3 reads TGTGCCACCAGCACATGGACAGAGAACACTGAAGCTTTCTTT. Protein product: CATSTWTENTEAFF.

This chain connects TRBV5-4 to TRBJ2-2; 9 nucleotides line up with TRBD2. V was pared by 3 bases and J by 6 bases, with 9 bases of the junction left unmatched. Germline V gene sequence: CDR1 SGHNT, CDR2 YYREEE (reference sequence). The CDR3 runs to 16 residues. CDR3 DNA: TGTGCCAGCAGCTACCGACTAGCGGAGGCCCCCGGGGAGCTGTTTTTT. Amino acids: CASSYRLAEAPGELFF.

V and J are TRBV13 and TRBJ2-7; D is perhaps TRBD1 (6 bases). Trimming removed 5 bases from V and 5 bases from J, with 16 bases in between. The V gene's germline CDR1 is PRHDT and CDR2 FYEKMQ (reference sequence). This CDR3 comprises 14 residues. The CDR3, as DNA: TGTGCCAGCAGCCCGAGGACAGATCAAGACGAGCAGTACTTC. Translation: CASSPRTDQDEQYF. Full variable domain (missing parts from reference TRBV13 and TRBJ2-7): AAGVIQSPRHLIKEKRETATLKCYPIPRHDTVYWYQQGPGQDPQFLISFYEKMQSDKGSIPDRFSAQQFSDYHSELNMSSLELGDSALYFCASSPRTDQDEQYFGPGTRLTVT.

The chain joins TRBV13 to TRBJ1-3, with D possibly TRBD1 on 6 matching bases. The V and J ends lost 5 bases and 2 bases respectively, with 10 bases between them. Germline CDR1 and CDR2: PRHDT and FYEKMQ (reference sequence). CDR3 length: 14 residues. The CDR3 coding sequence is TGTGCCAGCAGCATACAGGGTGCTGGAAACACCATATATTTT. Translating it yields CASSIQGAGNTIYF.

The chain carries TRBV7-3 and TRBJ2-3; 14 nucleotides agree with TRBD2. Per germline, CDR1 SGHTA and CDR2 FQGTGA. V trimming: 9 bases; J trimming: 0 bases; junction bases outside the gene matches: 8. This CDR3 has 17 amino acids. The CDR3 protein is CASAGTSGSGSTDTQYF. The CDR3 bases are TGTGCCAGTGCCGGGACTAGCGGGAGCGGGAGCACAGATACGCAGTATTTT.

The chain has TRBV7-9 and TRBJ1-1; D possibly corresponds to TRBD1 (6 bases). This CDR3 comprises 15 residues. Germline V gene lookup returns CDR1 SEHNR and CDR2 FQNEAQ (reference sequence). V was trimmed by 3 bases and J by 4 bases, leaving 15 bases between them. The DNA of the CDR3 is TGTGCCAGCAGCTTTGTGGCAGGGGTTTCCACTGAAGCTTTCTTT. Protein sequence: CASSFVAGVSTEAFF.

The CDR3 loop is CASSILAGDTGELFF. The CDR3 DNA sequence: TGTGCCAGCAGCATACTAGCGGGAGATACCGGGGAGCTGTTTTTT. The chain couples TRBV27 to TRBJ2-2; 11 bases agree with TRBD2. The ends lost 6 bases at V and 5 bases at J; junction bases unmatched: 5. The CDR3 length is 15 residues. The germline CDR1 and CDR2 sequences are MNHEY and SMNVEV (reference sequence).

The rearrangement links TRBV29-1 to TRBJ2-7; 8 bases agree with TRBD2. V gave up 3 bases and J gave up 0 bases; unmatched junction bases: 7. From germline, CDR1 is SQVTM and CDR2 ANQGSEA. There are 15 residues in the CDR3. CDR3 region: CSVEAGGGSSYEQYF. CDR3 bases: TGCAGCGTTGAGGCGGGGGGCGGGAGCTCCTACGAGCAGTACTTC.

The rearrangement links TRBV27 to TRBJ2-7, with no clear D. The CDR3 is made up of 14 amino acids. Germline assignment: CDR1 MNHEY and CDR2 SMNVEV (reference sequence). V lost 5 bases, J lost 0 bases, and 11 bases lay in between. CDR3 DNA: TGTGCCAGCAGTGCCCGGTTGAGCTCCTACGAGCAGTACTTC. It encodes CASSARLSSYEQYF.